Below are 7 T cell receptor beta chains sequenced from a single sample in a study of T cell responses to AZD1222 COVID-19 vaccine. Libraries were prepared by immunoSEQ multiplex PCR; TCRdb keeps only in-frame clonotypes and omits some of them. The sample carries nearly 95,000 clones, 90% recorded once. The material sequenced was peripheral blood, taken on day 0 of AZD1222 vaccination. All receptors derive from an adult in good health.

The V call is TRBV6-9, the J call TRBJ2-3; the D call may be TRBD1 or TRBD2 (5 bases each). The V gene's germline CDR1 is MNHGY and CDR2 SVAAGI. Deletions cut 9 bases from V and 4 bases from J, with 11 bases between. This CDR3 region has 12 residues. The CDR3 sequence is CARAGTADTQYF. DNA for the CDR3: TGTGCCAGGGCCGGGACCGCAGATACGCAGTATTTT.

The V and J genes are TRBV6-1 and TRBJ2-7; 9 bases agree with TRBD1. Germline CDR1 is MNHNS and CDR2 is SASEGT. Trimming took 3 bases from V and 6 from J; bases not matched to a gene: 9. This CDR3 has 15 amino acids. DNA for the CDR3: TGTGCCAGCAGTGAGCTCCGGGACAGGGTCTTCGAGCAGTACTTC. Its protein product is CASSELRDRVFEQYF.

The chain has TRBV6-5 and TRBJ2-5; the match to TRBD2 covers 10 bases. This CDR3 region has 15 residues. Germline V lookup: CDR1 MNHEY, CDR2 SVGAGI. Trimming at V came to 4 bases and at J to 1 base, leaving 3 bases not matched to a gene. The CDR3 loop is CASSSSGGFQETQYF. The CDR3 nucleotides read TGTGCCAGCAGTTCTAGCGGGGGCTTCCAAGAGACCCAGTACTTC.

The table lists this clone with many counts. The rearrangement uses TRBV15 and TRBJ1-5; D is ambiguous. V lost 9 bases and J lost 0, with 15 bases in between. Germline V CDR1 and CDR2: LNHNV, YYDKDF (reference sequence). The CDR3 is 15 residues long. The CDR3 sequence is CATTDGGYSNQPQHF. The CDR3 region has the DNA TGTGCCACAACCGACGGAGGTTATAGCAATCAGCCCCAGCATTTT. Full variable domain (missing parts from reference TRBV15 and TRBJ1-5): DAMVIQNPRYQVTQFGKPVTLSCSQTLNHNVMYWYQQKSSQAPKLLFHYYDKDFNNEADTPDNFQSRRPNTSFCFLDIRSPGLGDTAMYLCATTDGGYSNQPQHFGDGTRLSIL.

This chain links TRBV2 with TRBJ1-5, with D possibly TRBD1 on 5 matching bases. The CDR3 covers 15 residues. Germline V gene data show CDR1 as SNHLY and CDR2 as FYNNEI. Trimming stripped 7 bases from V and 5 bases from J, with 18 bases between. The CDR3 bases are TGTGCCAGCACCTCCTTGGGGGTCAGGCATCAGCCCCAGCATTTT. Protein: CASTSLGVRHQPQHF.

The rearrangement links TRBV30 to TRBJ1-5, with D possibly TRBD1 on 5 matching bases. This CDR3 region has 13 residues. The V gene's germline CDR1 is GTSNPN and CDR2 SVGIG (reference sequence). With 3 bases removed from V and 7 bases from J, the gap between germline ends came to 13 bases. Here the CDR3 DNA reads TGTGCCTGGAGCCAACCAGGGAGGCAGCCCCAGCATTTT. The encoded protein is CAWSQPGRQPQHF.

The chain links TRBV7-3 to TRBJ2-2, with 9 bases fitting TRBD1. V shed 7 bases, J shed 4 bases, and the junction held 7 bases outside the gene matches. Germline CDR1 and CDR2: SGHTA and FQGTGA. CDR3 size: 15 residues. CDR3 sequence reads: CASTTQGAGTGELFF. The CDR3, as DNA: TGTGCCAGCACCACACAGGGGGCGGGCACCGGGGAGCTGTTTTTT.